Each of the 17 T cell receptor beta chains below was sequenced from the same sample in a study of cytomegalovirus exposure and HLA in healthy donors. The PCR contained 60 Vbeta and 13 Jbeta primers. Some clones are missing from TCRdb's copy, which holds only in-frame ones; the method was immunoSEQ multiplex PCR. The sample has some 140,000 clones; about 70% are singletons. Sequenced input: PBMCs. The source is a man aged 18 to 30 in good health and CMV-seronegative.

CDR3 amino acids: CASSQGEGPNTEAFF. CDR3 sequence (DNA): TGTGCCAGCAGCCAAGGGGAGGGGCCGAACACTGAAGCTTTCTTT. The J gene is TRBJ1-1, the V gene TRBV4-2; D is perhaps TRBD1 (5 bases). CDR1 LGHNA and CDR2 YNFKEQ come from the germline V gene. Trimming pared 1 base from V and 1 base from J, leaving 10 bases between. The CDR3 runs to 15 residues.

The CDR3 spells CASSLTDVKSEQYF. CDR3 coding DNA: TGTGCCAGCAGTTTGACAGACGTTAAGTCTGAGCAGTACTTC. The J gene is TRBJ2-7, the V gene TRBV6-5, with a possible D match to TRBD1 (5 bases). Trimming cost V 4 bases and J 7 bases, with 17 bases left between them. This CDR3 contains 14 residues. The germline V gene encodes CDR1 MNHEY and CDR2 SVGAGI.

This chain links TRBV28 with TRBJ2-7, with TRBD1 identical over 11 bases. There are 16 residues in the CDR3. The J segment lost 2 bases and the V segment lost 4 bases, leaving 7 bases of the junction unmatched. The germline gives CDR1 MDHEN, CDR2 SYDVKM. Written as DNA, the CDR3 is TGTGCCAGCAGTTCATGGAGGGGACAGGGGGCCTACGAGCAGTACGTC. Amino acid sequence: CASSSWRGQGAYEQYV.

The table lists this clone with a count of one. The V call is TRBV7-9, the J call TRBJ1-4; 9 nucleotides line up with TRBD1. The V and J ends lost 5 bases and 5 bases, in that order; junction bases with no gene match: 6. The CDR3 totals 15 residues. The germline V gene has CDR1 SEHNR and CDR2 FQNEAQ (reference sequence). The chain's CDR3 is CASSPWDRANEKLFF. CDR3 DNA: TGTGCCAGCAGCCCCTGGGACAGGGCAAATGAAAAACTGTTTTTT. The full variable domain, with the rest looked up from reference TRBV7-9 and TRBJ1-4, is DTGVSQNPRHKITKRGQNVTFRCDPISEHNRLYWYRQTLGQGPEFLTYFQNEAQLEKSRLLSDRFSAERPKGSFSTLEIQRTEQGDSAMYLCASSPWDRANEKLFFGSGTQLSVL.

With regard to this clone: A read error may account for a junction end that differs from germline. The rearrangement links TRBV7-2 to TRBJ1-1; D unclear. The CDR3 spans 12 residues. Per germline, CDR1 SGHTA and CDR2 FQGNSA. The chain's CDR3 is CAGSSSTVEAFF. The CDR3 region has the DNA TGTGCCGGCAGCTCCTCTACAGTTGAAGCTTTCTTT.

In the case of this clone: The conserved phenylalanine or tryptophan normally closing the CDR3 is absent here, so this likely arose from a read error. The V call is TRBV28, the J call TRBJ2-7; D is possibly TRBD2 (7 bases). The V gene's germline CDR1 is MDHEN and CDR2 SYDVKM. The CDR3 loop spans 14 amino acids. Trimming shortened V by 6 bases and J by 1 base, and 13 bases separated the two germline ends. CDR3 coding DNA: TGTGCCAGCAGCCCGGGGGGCACTTCCTACGAGCAGTACATC. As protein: CASSPGGTSYEQYI.

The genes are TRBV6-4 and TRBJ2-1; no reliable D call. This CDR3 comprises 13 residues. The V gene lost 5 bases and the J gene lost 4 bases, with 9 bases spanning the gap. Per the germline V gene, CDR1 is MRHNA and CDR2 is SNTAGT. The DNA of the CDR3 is TGTGCCAGCAGTATAACAGAGTACAATGAGCAGTTCTTC. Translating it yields CASSITEYNEQFF.

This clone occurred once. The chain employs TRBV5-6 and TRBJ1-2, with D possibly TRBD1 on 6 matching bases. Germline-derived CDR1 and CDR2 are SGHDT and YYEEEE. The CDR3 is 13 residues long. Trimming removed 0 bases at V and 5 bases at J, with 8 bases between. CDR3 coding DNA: TGTGCCAGCAGCTTGGTGGGACATTATGGCTACACCTTC. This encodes CASSLVGHYGYTF.

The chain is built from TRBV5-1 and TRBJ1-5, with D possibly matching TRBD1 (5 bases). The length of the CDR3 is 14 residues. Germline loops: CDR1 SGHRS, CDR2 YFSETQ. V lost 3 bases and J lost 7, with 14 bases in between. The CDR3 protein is CASSWTTGVQPQHF. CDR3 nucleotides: TGCGCCAGCAGCTGGACCACAGGCGTGCAGCCCCAGCATTTT.

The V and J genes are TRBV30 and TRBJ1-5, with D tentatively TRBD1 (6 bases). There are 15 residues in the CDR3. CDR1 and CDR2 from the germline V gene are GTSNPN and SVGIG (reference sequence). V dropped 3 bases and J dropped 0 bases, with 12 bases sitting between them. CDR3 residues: CAWSPGDYSNQPQHF. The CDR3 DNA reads TGTGCCTGGAGCCCAGGGGACTATAGCAATCAGCCCCAGCATTTT. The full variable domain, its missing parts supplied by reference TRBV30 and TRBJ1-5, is SQTIHQWPATLVQPVGSPLSLECTVEGTSNPNLYWYRQAAGRGLQLLFYSVGIGQISSEVPQNLSASRPQDRQFILSSKKLLLSDSGFYLCAWSPGDYSNQPQHFGDGTRLSIL.

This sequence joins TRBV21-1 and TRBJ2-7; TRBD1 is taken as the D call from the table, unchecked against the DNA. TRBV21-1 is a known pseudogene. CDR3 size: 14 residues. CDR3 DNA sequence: TGTGCCAGCAGCAAAGGGACAGGGTCCTACGAGCAGTACTTC. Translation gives CASSKGTGSYEQYF.

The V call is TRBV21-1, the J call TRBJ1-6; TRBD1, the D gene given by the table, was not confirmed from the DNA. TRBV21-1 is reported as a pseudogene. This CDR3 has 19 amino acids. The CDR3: CASSKGFGQGHSYNSPLHF. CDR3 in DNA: TGTGCCAGCAGCAAAGGTTTCGGACAGGGGCACTCCTATAATTCACCCCTCCACTTT.

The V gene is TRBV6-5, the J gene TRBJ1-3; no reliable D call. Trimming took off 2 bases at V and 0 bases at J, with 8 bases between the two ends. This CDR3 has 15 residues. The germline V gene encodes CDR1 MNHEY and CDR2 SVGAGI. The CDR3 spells CASSYGDNSGNTIYF. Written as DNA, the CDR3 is TGTGCCAGCAGTTACGGTGACAACTCTGGAAACACCATATATTTT.

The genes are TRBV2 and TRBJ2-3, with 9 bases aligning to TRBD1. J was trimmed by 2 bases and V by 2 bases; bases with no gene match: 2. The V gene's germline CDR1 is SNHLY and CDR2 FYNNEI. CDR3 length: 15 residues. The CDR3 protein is CASSEWDRATDTQYF. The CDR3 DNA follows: TGTGCCAGCAGTGAATGGGACAGGGCCACAGATACGCAGTATTTT.

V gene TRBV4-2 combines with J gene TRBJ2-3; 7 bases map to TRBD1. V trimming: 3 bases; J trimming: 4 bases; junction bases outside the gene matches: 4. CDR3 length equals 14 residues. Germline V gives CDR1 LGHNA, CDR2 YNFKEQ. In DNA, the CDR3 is TGTGCCAGCAGCCAGATACAGGGGCCAGATACGCAGTATTTT. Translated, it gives CASSQIQGPDTQYF.

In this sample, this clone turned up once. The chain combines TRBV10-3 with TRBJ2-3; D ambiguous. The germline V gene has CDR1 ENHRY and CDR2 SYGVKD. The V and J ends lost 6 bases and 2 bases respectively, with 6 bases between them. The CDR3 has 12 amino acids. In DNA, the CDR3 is TGTGCCATCAGGGGCTCCACAGATACGCAGTATTTT. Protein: CAIRGSTDTQYF.

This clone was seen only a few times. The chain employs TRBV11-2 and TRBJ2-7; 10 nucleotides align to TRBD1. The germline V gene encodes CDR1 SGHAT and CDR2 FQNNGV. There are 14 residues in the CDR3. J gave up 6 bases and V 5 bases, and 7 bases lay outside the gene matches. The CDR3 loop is CASSPWTGGGEQYF. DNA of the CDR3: TGTGCCAGCAGCCCTTGGACAGGGGGGGGCGAGCAGTACTTC. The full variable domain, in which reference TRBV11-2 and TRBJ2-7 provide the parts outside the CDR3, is EAGVAQSPRYKIIEKRQSVAFWCNPISGHATLYWYQQILGQGPKLLIQFQNNGVVDDSQLPKDRFSAERLKGVDSTLKIQPAKLEDSAVYLCASSPWTGGGEQYFGPGTRLTVT.